This TCR beta chain was obtained from a study of early T cells in non-severe SARS-CoV-2 infection. Study-level background: Chains were not paired, and sequencing was done on bulk RNA from unsorted whole blood.

The TCR library protocol was used to attach unique molecular identifiers. These identifiers were attached to individual cDNA molecules. TCRdb reprocessed the 5' RACE reads with MiXCR, giving one entry per CDR3 protein. This sample yields under 85,000 distinct CDR3 sequences, of which less than 5.5% are seen a single time; roughly 6.6% belongs to the top ten. This clonotype was seen once. A much larger clone differs by one base, so this may be a read error. The CDR3 is 16 residues long. CDR1 and CDR2 (germline): SGHKS, YYEKEE (reference sequence). V is TRBV5-5 and J is TRBJ1-6; a weak D match, TRBD1 (5 bases). The specimen was whole blood, collected at baseline. This clonotype originated in an adult who was a healthcare worker with PCR-confirmed SARS-CoV-2 infection or an uninfected control (not recorded which). The chain's CDR3 is CAGSLRWNRGNSPLHF. CDR3 coding DNA: TGTGCCGGCAGCCTTAGGTGGAATAGGGGTAATTCACCCCTCCACTTT.